This T cell receptor beta chain derives from a study of blood T cell repertoires in COVID-19. Overall study: Both acute and convalescent COVID-19 samples were obtained from the United States, Italy and Spain.

Germline V gene sequence: CDR1 SGDLS, CDR2 YYNGEE. This CDR3 region has 17 residues. The ends lost 4 bases at V and 6 bases at J; junction bases unmatched: 13. Here immunoSEQ multiplex PCR was the method, and the copy in TCRdb shows in-frame clones only, minus some. Of 90,000 to 120,000 clones listed, about three quarters are singletons. The V gene is TRBV9, the J gene TRBJ2-1; TRBD1 matches at 10 bases. The sequenced sample consisted of peripheral blood. The TCR sequence derives from a woman in her 40s with acute or convalescent COVID-19. The CDR3 region has the DNA TGTGCCAGCAGCCTGCAAAGCCGGGACAGGGGAATCAATGAGCAGTTCTTC. Translating gives CASSLQSRDRGINEQFF.